This T cell receptor beta chain was identified during a study of control samples from healthy donors and cancer patients. The data were produced by immunoSEQ multiplex PCR, yet TCRdb's version contains in-frame clones alone and is incomplete. The sample carries roughly 190,000 clones, roughly 91% recorded once. The V and J ends lost 2 bases and 6 bases respectively, with 12 bases between them. The CDR3 runs 14 residues. Germline V gene data show CDR1 as SGHVS and CDR2 as FQNEAQ. Input material: blood. The chain recombines TRBV7-8 with TRBJ2-3; either TRBD1 or TRBD2 may supply D (6 bases each). This receptor was taken from a woman aged 25 to 45 in good health. CDR3 DNA sequence: TGTGCCAGCAGCTTATACAGGGCGGGGGATACGCAGTATTTT. Translation gives CASSLYRAGDTQYF.